Listed here are 11 T cell receptor beta chains from one sample, sequenced in a study of blood T cells in healthy people across ages. Primed by a sample-barcoded 5' primer and a J-beta primer mix, a second PCR proceeded for about 6 to 12 cycles. TCRdb reanalysed the 5' RACE reads using MiXCR and keeps one entry per CDR3 protein. Among 850,000 to 1,100,000 distinct CDR3 sequences listed, 35% to 40% were seen once. The sequenced sample consisted of blood. Receptors originate from a man aged 18 to 30 in good health.

The chain joins TRBV7-2 to TRBJ2-1, with unresolved D. CDR1 and CDR2 from the germline V gene are SGHTA and FQGNSA. Trimming stripped 2 bases from V and 7 bases from J, with 15 bases between. The CDR3 sequence is 15 residues long. In DNA, the CDR3 is TGTGCCAGCAGCTTAACCCCGACCTTCTTAAATGAGCAGTTCTTC. Encoded protein: CASSLTPTFLNEQFF.

The chain recombines TRBV27 with TRBJ2-5; 8 bases are shared with TRBD1. With V trimmed by 6 bases and J by 7 bases, 16 bases remained unmatched. The CDR3 covers 16 residues. Germline assignment: CDR1 MNHEY and CDR2 SMNVEV (reference sequence). The CDR3 region has the DNA TGTGCCAGCAGCCTAATCCAGGGGGCGCGAATGGTGACCCAGTACTTC. As protein: CASSLIQGARMVTQYF.

The V call is TRBV27, the J call TRBJ2-3; TRBD2 matches 12 bases. This CDR3 has 17 amino acids. J lost 6 bases, V lost 5 bases, and 12 bases had no gene match. Germline loops: CDR1 MNHEY, CDR2 SMNVEV (reference sequence). For the CDR3, the DNA is TGTGCCAGCAGTCCGCCGACTAGCGGGGGACCAAGGGATACGCAGTATTTT. Translation: CASSPPTSGGPRDTQYF.

This clonotype was found a few times. The V and J genes are TRBV14 and TRBJ1-4, with 7 bases identical to TRBD1. Germline V gives CDR1 SGHDN, CDR2 FVKESK. The CDR3 spans 13 residues. Unmatched junction bases numbered 7, after V lost 2 bases and J lost 13 bases. For the CDR3, the DNA is TGTGCCAGCAGCCAATTTCGGACAGGAGGACTGTTTTTT. It specifies CASSQFRTGGLFF.

The chain couples TRBV5-4 to TRBJ1-1; no clear D gene. The CDR3 covers 12 residues. CDR1 is SGHNT, CDR2 YYREEE, per germline (reference sequence). V dropped 0 bases and J dropped 10 bases, with 10 bases sitting between them. This CDR3 is CASSLGGTPAFF. In nucleotides, the CDR3 is TGTGCCAGCAGCTTGGGTGGTACGCCAGCTTTCTTT.

The chain recombines TRBV28 with TRBJ2-7; D perhaps matches TRBD1 (6 bases). V was clipped by 2 bases and J by 2 bases, with 13 bases between them. This CDR3 is 15 amino acids long. In germline, CDR1 is MDHEN, CDR2 SYDVKM. This CDR3 is CASSLTAGATYEQYF. DNA for the CDR3: TGTGCCAGCAGTTTAACAGCAGGGGCTACCTACGAGCAGTACTTC.

In nucleotides, the CDR3 is TGTGCCATCAGTGGGACTAACGCTGGGCCACACAATGAGCAGTTCTTC. Translated: CAISGTNAGPHNEQFF. V gene TRBV10-3 combines with J gene TRBJ2-1; a possible D gene is TRBD2 (6 bases). The CDR3 runs to 16 residues. V lost 4 bases, J lost 5 bases, and 18 bases lay in between. Germline CDR1 is ENHRY and CDR2 is SYGVKD.

CDR3 nucleotides: TGTGCCAGCTCCAAGACGGAACGCACAGATACGCAGTATTTT. Translation: CASSKTERTDTQYF. The J gene is TRBJ2-3, the V gene TRBV18; D unresolved. Trimming removed 6 bases from V and 1 base from J, with 11 bases in between. Germline-derived CDR1 and CDR2 are KGHSH and LQKENI. The CDR3 has 14 residues.

The chain recombines TRBV6-2 or TRBV6-3 with TRBJ2-6; no reliable D call. Trimming pared 6 bases from V and 1 base from J, leaving 10 bases between. CDR3 length equals 15 residues. Germline V gives CDR1 MNHEY, CDR2 SVGEGT. This CDR3 is CASSHEVSGANVLTF. The CDR3 DNA is TGTGCCAGCAGCCACGAGGTGTCTGGGGCCAACGTCCTGACTTTC.

In this sample, this clonotype turned up a few times. The gene calls are TRBV7-2 and TRBJ2-3; 7 bases align to TRBD1. V dropped 4 bases and J dropped 8; count of bases not matched to a gene: 15. The CDR3 covers 16 residues. In germline, CDR1 is SGHTA, CDR2 FQGNSA. The CDR3 region is CASSSSGTELGCTQYF. CDR3 bases: TGTGCCAGCAGCTCAAGTGGGACAGAGCTTGGGTGTACGCAGTATTTT.

V usage is TRBV10-3 and J usage is TRBJ1-5, with D uncertain. The CDR3 runs to 12 residues. The V and J ends lost 0 bases and 6 bases respectively, with 3 bases between them. CDR1 ENHRY and CDR2 SYGVKD come from the germline V gene. The CDR3 here is CAISESPQPQHF. DNA of the CDR3: TGTGCCATCAGTGAGTCGCCTCAGCCCCAGCATTTT.